The entry below gives a single T cell receptor (beta chain) sequence along with its context. The antigen remains undetermined. CDR1 is SNHLY and CDR2 is FYNNEI in the germline V gene. The CDR3 covers 11 residues. The ends were cut back, 8 bases at V and 15 bases at J, with 17 bases in the middle. These data belong to a study of shared clonotypes between healthy human individuals. Sorted subsets were amplified in replicate PCRs using 200 ng DNA, 30,000 to 35,000 T cell genomes. Only in-frame clones appear in the TCRdb table, and some are missing; sequencing was by immunoSEQ multiplex PCR. The sample lists 2.3 million or so clones, approximately 93% seen once, with 0.35% to 0.45% in the top ten. There were only Caucasian adults among the donors, and all lived in Nashville, Tennessee. A split of CD4+ cells into CD45RA+ naive and CD45RA-negative memory subsets was performed. Whole-study findings and limits: Sequencing depth was expected to influence donor clonotype sharing.

The rearrangement uses TRBV2 and TRBJ2-1, with a possible D match to TRBD2 (7 bases). The sample taken for sequencing was naive CD4+ T cells from PBMCs. Described subset: CD45RA+ positively selected. The sequence came from a man between 18 and 35 years old in good health. Some clones in this sample may be carry-over from other donors' samples. The CDR3 nucleotides read TGTGCCAGCTCCTTGGGGGGGCTGGGGTTCTTC. It yields the protein CASSLGGLGFF.